This TCR beta chain stems from a study of cytomegalovirus exposure and HLA in healthy donors. In the PCR, 60 Vbeta and 13 Jbeta primers were used. TCRdb's copy holds only in-frame clones and misses some; the assay was immunoSEQ multiplex PCR. Seen here are 100,000 to 150,000 clones, roughly 80% observed once, and the top ten hold more than 3%. There are 14 residues in the CDR3. Germline V gene data show CDR1 as MNHEY and CDR2 as SVGAGI. With V trimmed by 4 bases and J by 5 bases, 5 bases remained unmatched. The study's findings and limits: Accurate prediction of most subjects' HLA-A and HLA-B alleles from TCR beta sequences was reported.

A note on this clone: What it binds is unknown.

The J gene is TRBJ2-5, the V gene TRBV6-5, with 9 bases identical to TRBD2. The sequencing input was PBMCs. The source is a man aged 18 to 29 in good health and CMV-seropositive. In DNA form, the CDR3 reads TGTGCCAGCAGTTCGGGACTAGCTGGGGAGACCCAGTACTTC. Amino acid sequence: CASSSGLAGETQYF.